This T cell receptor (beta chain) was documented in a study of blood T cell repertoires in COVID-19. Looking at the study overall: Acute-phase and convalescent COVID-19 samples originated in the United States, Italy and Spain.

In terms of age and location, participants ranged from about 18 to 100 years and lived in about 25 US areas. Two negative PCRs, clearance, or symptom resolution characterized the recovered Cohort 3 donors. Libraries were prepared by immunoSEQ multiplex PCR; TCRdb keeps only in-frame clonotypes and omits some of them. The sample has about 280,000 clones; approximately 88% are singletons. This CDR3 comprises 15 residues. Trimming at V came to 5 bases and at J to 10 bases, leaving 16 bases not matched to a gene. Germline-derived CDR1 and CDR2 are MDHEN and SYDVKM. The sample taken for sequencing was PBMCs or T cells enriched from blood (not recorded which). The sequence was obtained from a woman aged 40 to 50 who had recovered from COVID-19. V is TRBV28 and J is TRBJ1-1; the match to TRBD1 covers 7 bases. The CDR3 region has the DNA TGTGCCAGCAGTCAAGCGACAGGGAATGCCGTGGGAGCTTTCTTT. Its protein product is CASSQATGNAVGAFF.